The 31 T cell receptor beta chains below all came from one sample that was sequenced in a study of blood T cell repertoires in COVID-19. Sequencing used immunoSEQ multiplex PCR; TCRdb keeps in-frame clones, though not all of them. Among nearly 350,000 clones listed, over 75% were seen once. Input material: PBMCs or T cells enriched from blood (not recorded which). These receptors originate from a woman aged 25 to 39 who had recovered from COVID-19.

This clone was seen a few times. The chain has TRBV14 and TRBJ2-5; D unresolved. Germline CDR1 SGHDN, CDR2 FVKESK. With 6 bases removed from V and 7 bases from J, the gap between germline ends came to 12 bases. The CDR3 length is 12 residues. CDR3 sequence: CASSPNVGTQYF. In DNA, the CDR3 is TGTGCCAGCAGTCCCAATGTCGGGACCCAGTACTTC.

The rearrangement uses TRBV19 and TRBJ2-1; TRBD1 matches 8 bases. CDR3 length: 15 amino acids. The germline V gene encodes CDR1 LNHDA and CDR2 SQIVND (reference sequence). With V trimmed by 5 bases and J by 1 base, 4 bases remained unmatched. CDR3 region: CASSPRDRSYNEQFF. In DNA form, the CDR3 reads TGTGCCAGTAGTCCCCGGGACAGGTCCTACAATGAGCAGTTCTTC.

V usage is TRBV28 and J usage is TRBJ2-7; D is unresolved. V lost 7 bases to trimming and J lost 1 base, with 11 bases between them. Germline loops: CDR1 MDHEN, CDR2 SYDVKM. The CDR3 sequence is 13 residues long. In DNA form, the CDR3 reads TGTGCCAGCATCTCAGATGTTTCCTACGAGCAGTACTTC. Its translation: CASISDVSYEQYF.

The rearrangement uses TRBV5-5 and TRBJ1-6; maybe TRBD1 (5 bases). CDR3 length equals 14 residues. In germline, CDR1 is SGHKS, CDR2 YYEKEE (reference sequence). With 4 bases removed from V and 9 bases from J, the gap between germline ends came to 14 bases. The DNA for the CDR3 is TGTGCCAGCAGCGAGGCAGGGTCGGGTTCACCCCTCCACTTT. Its protein is CASSEAGSGSPLHF.

This sequence joins TRBV10-2 and TRBJ2-7; 7 bases fit TRBD2. The V and J ends lost 4 bases and 5 bases, in that order; junction bases with no gene match: 2. The CDR3 totals 12 residues. CDR1 and CDR2 (germline): WSHSY, SAAADI. The CDR3 here is CASSVTSDEQYF. The CDR3 nucleotides are TGCGCCAGCAGTGTAACTAGCGACGAGCAGTACTTC.

This clone came up once. This chain uses TRBV5-1 with TRBJ1-1, with D possibly matching TRBD1 (5 bases). Germline CDR1 is SGHRS and CDR2 is YFSETQ. This CDR3 contains 17 residues. V was shortened by 0 bases and J by 1 base, with 16 bases between the two germline ends. The CDR3 coding sequence is TGCGCCAGCAGCTTGGCCTCGCTCGGGACTGGGAACACTGAAGCTTTCTTT. It translates to CASSLASLGTGNTEAFF.

In its sample, this clone was seen once. The rearrangement uses TRBV5-5 and TRBJ2-1; possible D gene TRBD1, 6 bases. V dropped 4 bases and J dropped 8 bases, with 7 bases sitting between them. Germline assignment: CDR1 SGHKS and CDR2 YYEKEE (reference sequence). The CDR3 is made up of 11 amino acids. As DNA, the CDR3 is TGTGCCAGCAGCACAGGGTATGAGCAGTTCTTC. Amino acids: CASSTGYEQFF.

V is TRBV10-3 and J is TRBJ1-6; tentatively, D is TRBD1 (6 bases). V was clipped by 8 bases and J by 8 bases, with 13 bases between them. The CDR3 loop spans 13 amino acids. Germline V gives CDR1 ENHRY, CDR2 SYGVKD. The CDR3 loop reads CAIGGQTDSPLHF. The CDR3 DNA is TGTGCCATCGGTGGACAGACCGATTCACCCCTCCACTTT.

This clone appeared a few times. The chain is built from TRBV19 and TRBJ1-1, with TRBD1 as a possible D gene (5 bases). CDR1 is LNHDA and CDR2 is SQIVND in the germline V gene (reference sequence). The V end lost 2 bases, the J end lost 0 bases, and 13 bases lay between the germline ends. This CDR3 is 16 amino acids long. The CDR3 region has the DNA TGTGCCAGTAGTATAAACTGGGGCAAGCTGAACACTGAAGCTTTCTTT. Translated, it gives CASSINWGKLNTEAFF.

J is TRBJ1-2 and V is TRBV3-1 (or the pseudogene TRBV3-2); D might be TRBD1 (5 bases). This CDR3 has 18 amino acids. V was shortened by 3 bases and J by 4 bases, with 24 bases between the two germline ends. Germline V CDR1 and CDR2: LGHDT, YNNKEL (reference sequence). This chain's CDR3 is CASSQATEYEVLTYGYTF. Here the CDR3 DNA reads TGTGCCAGCAGCCAGGCGACAGAGTACGAAGTCTTAACCTATGGCTACACCTTC.

This chain joins TRBV7-9 and TRBJ1-2, with 7 bases lining up with TRBD1. The germline gives CDR1 SEHNR, CDR2 FQNEAQ (reference sequence). The CDR3 has 19 amino acids. Trimming at V came to 4 bases and at J to 1 base, leaving 18 bases not matched to a gene. The CDR3 nucleotides are TGTGCCAGCAGCTCTAACCCGGGGGTAATGGGACAGCTTAACTATGGCTACACCTTC. As protein: CASSSNPGVMGQLNYGYTF.

CDR3 DNA sequence: TGCGCCAGCAGTCCAGGGGCGTGGACCGGGGAGCTGTTTTTT. Translated: CASSPGAWTGELFF. The chain carries TRBV10-2 and TRBJ2-2; a weak D match, TRBD1 (6 bases). Trimming shortened V by 5 bases and J by 5 bases, and 12 bases separated the two germline ends. The CDR3 spans 14 residues. Germline CDR1 is WSHSY and CDR2 is SAAADI.

The J gene is TRBJ1-1, the V gene TRBV29-1; weak D call: TRBD1 (6 bases). CDR1 SQVTM and CDR2 ANQGSEA come from the germline V gene. The CDR3 length is 12 residues. Trimming shortened V by 3 bases and J by 5 bases, and 10 bases separated the two germline ends. The CDR3 nucleotides read TGCAGCGTTGACAGGGGCGGTACTGAAGCTTTCTTT. Amino acid sequence: CSVDRGGTEAFF. Looking up the rest from reference TRBV29-1 and TRBJ1-1 gives the full variable domain: SAVISQKPSRDICQRGTSLTIQCQVDSQVTMMFWYRQQPGQSLTLIATANQGSEATYESGFVIDKFPISRPNLTFSTLTVSNMSPEDSSIYLCSVDRGGTEAFFGQGTRLTVV.

The sample holds a few counts of this clone. Different DNA sequences within this sample yield the same CDR3. This chain joins TRBV29-1 and TRBJ1-2; possible D gene TRBD1, 6 bases. V gave up 4 bases and J gave up 1 base, with 10 bases separating them. Germline V gives CDR1 SQVTM, CDR2 ANQGSEA. CDR3 size: 13 residues. The CDR3 sequence: CSVGGGGNYGYTF. The CDR3 nucleotides are TGCAGCGTTGGAGGGGGGGGTAACTATGGCTACACCTTC. The variable domain in full, with the rest retrieved from reference TRBV29-1 and TRBJ1-2, is SAVISQKPSRDICQRGTSLTIQCQVDSQVTMMFWYRQQPGQSLTLIATANQGSEATYESGFVIDKFPISRPNLTFSTLTVSNMSPEDSSIYLCSVGGGGNYGYTFGSGTRLTVV.

In this sample, this clone turned up once. The chain couples TRBV19 to TRBJ1-1, with D uncertain. This CDR3 comprises 16 residues. Germline V gene data show CDR1 as LNHDA and CDR2 as SQIVND (reference sequence). V lost 1 base and J lost 0, with 12 bases in between. As DNA, the CDR3 is TGTGCCAGTAGTATAGTGTGGCAGTACATGAACACTGAAGCTTTCTTT. It translates to CASSIVWQYMNTEAFF.

The gene calls are TRBV9 and TRBJ2-5; 12 positions match TRBD2. The CDR3 is made up of 19 amino acids. Trimming took 1 base from V and 2 from J; bases not matched to a gene: 12. Germline CDR1 SGDLS, CDR2 YYNGEE. In DNA form, the CDR3 reads TGTGCCAGCAGCGTAAGGGAAGGAGGCCTAGCGGGGGGGCAAGAGACCCAGTACTTC. Translated: CASSVREGGLAGGQETQYF. Full variable domain (rest looked up from reference TRBV9 and TRBJ2-5): DSGVTQTPKHLITATGQRVTLRCSPRSGDLSVYWYQQSLDQGLQFLIQYYNGEERAKGNILERFSAQQFPDLHSELNLSSLELGDSALYFCASSVREGGLAGGQETQYFGPGTRLLVL.

The chain joins TRBV2 to TRBJ2-1; 12 bases are a match to TRBD2. CDR1 and CDR2 from the germline V gene are SNHLY and FYNNEI. The J segment lost 4 bases and the V segment lost 1 base, leaving 2 bases of the junction unmatched. This CDR3 is built from 16 residues. The CDR3 spells CASSEGLAGVYNEQFF. In DNA form, the CDR3 reads TGTGCCAGCAGTGAAGGACTAGCGGGGGTGTACAATGAGCAGTTCTTC.

This clone has a count of ten or more. The chain has TRBV7-2 and TRBJ1-6; 7 bases fit TRBD1. The CDR3 loop spans 13 amino acids. Germline V gene lookup returns CDR1 SGHTA and CDR2 FQGNSA. Trimming removed 7 bases from V and 9 bases from J; junction bases left unmatched: 6. The CDR3 region is CASTRQGTSPLHF. The CDR3 DNA sequence: TGTGCCAGCACCCGACAGGGTACTTCACCCCTCCACTTT.

This chain joins TRBV18 and TRBJ2-7; TRBD1 is a possible D gene (5 bases). Trimming stripped 2 bases from V and 6 bases from J, with 11 bases between. The CDR3 consists of 13 residues. CDR1 and CDR2 (germline): KGHSH, LQKENI. In nucleotides, the CDR3 is TGTGCCAGCTCACCAACCAAACAGGCCGAGCAGTACTTC. The encoded protein is CASSPTKQAEQYF.

For this clone: Compared with germline, one end of the junction differs, possibly owing to a read error. The rearrangement joins TRBV18 to TRBJ1-1; no clear D. Per the germline V gene, CDR1 is KGHSH and CDR2 is LQKENI. The CDR3 contains 13 residues. CDR3 residues: CASSPFTDTEAFF. The CDR3 DNA sequence: TGTGCCAGCTCACCGTTTACAGACACCGAAGCTTTCTTT. The variable domain in full, completed from reference TRBV18 and TRBJ1-1, reads NAGVMQNPRHLVRRRGQEARLRCSPMKGHSHVYWYRQLPEEGLKFMVYLQKENIIDESGMPKERFSAEFPKEGPSILRIQQVVRGDSAAYFCASSPFTDTEAFFGQGTRLTVV.

The chain recombines TRBV7-9 with TRBJ1-4; 7 bases fit TRBD1. With 0 bases clipped from V and 6 bases from J, the junction kept 7 bases outside the gene matches. This CDR3 region has 16 residues. From germline, CDR1 is SEHNR and CDR2 FQNEAQ (reference sequence). The CDR3 protein is CASSLALGTVHEKLFF. CDR3 nucleotides: TGTGCCAGCAGCTTAGCCCTTGGGACAGTGCATGAAAAACTGTTTTTT.

The chain recombines TRBV29-1 with TRBJ1-4; possibly TRBD1 for D (5 bases). Germline V gene lookup returns CDR1 SQVTM and CDR2 ANQGSEA. Trimming left V 3 bases short and J 12 bases short, with 23 bases between. This CDR3 contains 15 residues. CDR3: CSVDVWWQGTRELFF. The CDR3 DNA reads as TGCAGCGTTGATGTTTGGTGGCAGGGTACGAGAGAACTGTTTTTT. Supplemented by reference TRBV29-1 and TRBJ1-4, the full variable domain reads SAVISQKPSRDICQRGTSLTIQCQVDSQVTMMFWYRQQPGQSLTLIATANQGSEATYESGFVIDKFPISRPNLTFSTLTVSNMSPEDSSIYLCSVDVWWQGTRELFFGSGTQLSVL.

The rearrangement joins TRBV2 to TRBJ1-2; TRBD1 aligns across 7 bases. J lost 3 bases, V lost 6 bases, and 4 bases had no gene match. Germline CDR1 is SNHLY and CDR2 is FYNNEI. This CDR3 has 13 residues. CDR3 DNA: TGTGCCAGCAGCACACAGGGGTACTATGGCTACACCTTC. Translation gives CASSTQGYYGYTF.

Of note for this clone: Distinct nucleotide sequences in the sample also encode this CDR3. This chain's CDR3 is CASQAGTGAYEQYF. As DNA, the CDR3 is TGTGCCAGTCAGGCCGGGACAGGGGCCTACGAGCAGTACTTC. V gene TRBV19 combines with J gene TRBJ2-7; 10 bases are a match to TRBD1. The CDR3 is 14 residues long. V was pared by 8 bases and J by 2 bases, with 6 bases of the junction left unmatched. Germline CDR1 is LNHDA and CDR2 is SQIVND (reference sequence). Looking up the rest from reference TRBV19 and TRBJ2-7 gives the full variable domain: DGGITQSPKYLFRKEGQNVTLSCEQNLNHDAMYWYRQDPGQGLRLIYYSQIVNDFQKGDIAEGYSVSREKKESFPLTVTSAQKNPTAFYLCASQAGTGAYEQYFGPGTRLTVT.

The V and J genes are TRBV28 and TRBJ1-3; unclear D gene. The CDR3 loop spans 16 amino acids. CDR1 is MDHEN, CDR2 SYDVKM, per germline. With 3 bases removed from V and 0 bases from J, the gap between germline ends came to 12 bases. The CDR3 bases are TGTGCCAGCAGTTTGGTTTTCGGGTTCTCTGGAAACACCATATATTTT. It specifies CASSLVFGFSGNTIYF.

The rearrangement links TRBV7-9 to TRBJ2-7; 8 bases are a match to TRBD1. V lost 5 bases and J lost 2; bases outside the gene matches: 5. This CDR3 has 14 amino acids. Germline V gives CDR1 SEHNR, CDR2 FQNEAQ (reference sequence). The CDR3 DNA is TGTGCCAGCAGCCCGGACAGGGAGGCCTACGAGCAGTACTTC. Encoded protein: CASSPDREAYEQYF.

Concerning this clone itself: The same CDR3 is also encoded by other DNA sequences in this sample. The CDR3 DNA is TGTGCCAGCAGCCAAGTGGGGGGGAACACTGAAGCTTTCTTT. Its translation: CASSQVGGNTEAFF. The chain links TRBV3-1 (or the pseudogene TRBV3-2) to TRBJ1-1; TRBD1 might be the D (5 bases). This CDR3 spans 14 amino acids. V gave up 1 base and J gave up 1 base, with 7 bases separating them. Germline CDR1 is LGHDT and CDR2 is YNNKEL (reference sequence).

The chain couples TRBV20-1 to TRBJ2-7; perhaps TRBD2 as D (6 bases). The CDR3 is 14 residues long. Germline V gene sequence: CDR1 DFQATT, CDR2 SNEGSKA (reference sequence). V shed 3 bases and J shed 3 bases, with 15 bases lying between them. As DNA, the CDR3 is TGCAGTGCTAGTCCCCGGGGGACCCTCTACGAGCAGTACTTC. It codes for CSASPRGTLYEQYF.

The chain recombines TRBV14 with TRBJ2-1; D remains unclear. The V and J ends lost 1 base and 8 bases respectively, with 9 bases between them. CDR3 size: 13 residues. The germline V gene encodes CDR1 SGHDN and CDR2 FVKESK. This chain's CDR3 is CASSQVRGHEQFF. The DNA of the CDR3 is TGTGCCAGCAGCCAAGTCCGAGGCCATGAGCAGTTCTTC.

The chain couples TRBV30 to TRBJ1-1; no clear D. Germline V gives CDR1 GTSNPN, CDR2 SVGIG (reference sequence). Trimming removed 2 bases from V and 4 bases from J, with 5 bases in between. The CDR3 covers 11 residues. CDR3 amino acids: CAWSQFTEAFF. The CDR3 DNA follows: TGTGCCTGGAGTCAGTTCACTGAAGCTTTCTTT.

V usage is TRBV27 and J usage is TRBJ1-1, with D maybe TRBD1 (5 bases). Germline values: CDR1 MNHEY, CDR2 SMNVEV (reference sequence). The CDR3 sequence is 16 residues long. V was pared by 3 bases and J by 1 base, with 15 bases between. Here the CDR3 DNA reads TGTGCCAGCAGTTTTTCCGGACACCGGACGAACACTGAAGCTTTCTTT. Its translation: CASSFSGHRTNTEAFF.